Following are 23 T cell receptor beta chains from one sample sequenced in a study of T cells in Graves' hyperthyroidism and ophthalmopathy. The CDR3 regions of TCR beta were amplified from RNA transcripts. In the first-round RT-PCR of the TCR CDR3, the HTBI primer set was used. TCRdb passed the multiplex PCR reads through MiXCR, listing each CDR3 protein once. The data hold a few hundred thousand distinct CDR3 sequences, with around 16% observed a single time. Sequencing input: blood. The receptors here all came from a woman under 40 with Graves' hyperthyroidism.

The chain employs TRBV7-2 and TRBJ2-2, with TRBD1 identical over 8 bases. The CDR3 has 15 amino acids. Germline V gives CDR1 SGHTA, CDR2 FQGNSA. The J segment lost 7 bases and the V segment lost 4 bases, leaving 8 bases of the junction unmatched. The CDR3 nucleotides are TGTGCCAGCAGCTCAGGGGGCTTCATAGGCGGGGAGCTGTTTTTT. This sequence encodes CASSSGGFIGGELFF.

This clonotype was counted a few times. The chain couples TRBV18 to TRBJ2-1; 12 bases match TRBD1. Germline-derived CDR1 and CDR2 are KGHSH and LQKENI. This CDR3 region has 15 residues. V gave up 2 bases and J gave up 10 bases; unmatched junction bases: 6. CDR3 coding DNA: TGTGCCAGCTCACCAAGGGACAGGGGGCAAGGGGAGCAGTTCTTC. Its protein product is CASSPRDRGQGEQFF. The full variable domain, rest sourced from reference TRBV18 and TRBJ2-1, is NAGVMQNPRHLVRRRGQEARLRCSPMKGHSHVYWYRQLPEEGLKFMVYLQKENIIDESGMPKERFSAEFPKEGPSILRIQQVVRGDSAAYFCASSPRDRGQGEQFFGPGTRLTVL.

This clonotype was recorded at least ten times. The CDR3 loop is CSASGQGRNGYTF. CDR3 nucleotide sequence: TGCAGTGCTAGCGGACAGGGGAGAAATGGCTACACCTTC. The chain has TRBV20-1 and TRBJ1-2, with 9 bases aligning to TRBD1. V shed 3 bases and J 6 bases; nucleotides not matched to a gene: 5. CDR3 length equals 13 residues. Germline V lookup: CDR1 DFQATT, CDR2 SNEGSKA (reference sequence).

This clonotype was observed at least ten times. The DNA of the CDR3 is TGTGCCATCAGTGACGGCAATCAGCCCCAGCATTTT. Its protein is CAISDGNQPQHF. The chain employs TRBV10-3 and TRBJ1-5; D is unclear. The V end was cut by 3 bases, the J end by 2 bases, with 2 bases between. The CDR3 length is 12 residues. Per the germline V gene, CDR1 is ENHRY and CDR2 is SYGVKD.

In this sample, this clonotype turned up many times. This chain joins TRBV5-1 and TRBJ2-3; possibly TRBD1 for D (6 bases). Looked up from germline, CDR1 is SGHRS and CDR2 is YFSETQ. The germline V and J ends were trimmed by 5 bases and 3 bases, with 13 bases remaining between them. The CDR3 contains 14 residues. CDR3 loop: CASSHSGQTDTQYF. The CDR3 region has the DNA TGCGCCAGCAGTCATTCCGGACAGACAGATACGCAGTATTTT.

This clonotype showed up just a few times. The V call is TRBV6-1, the J call TRBJ2-1; 7 bases line up with TRBD2. Per the germline V gene, CDR1 is MNHNS and CDR2 is SASEGT. Trimming took 8 bases from V and 6 from J; bases not matched to a gene: 1. CDR3 length: 11 amino acids. CDR3 DNA: TGTGCCAGCGTAGCGGGCAATGAGCAGTTCTTC. This encodes CASVAGNEQFF.

This clonotype appeared many times. V usage is TRBV7-9 and J usage is TRBJ2-1; D call uncertain. This CDR3 has 11 amino acids. Germline values: CDR1 SEHNR, CDR2 FQNEAQ (reference sequence). V lost 7 bases and J lost 8, with 9 bases in between. As DNA, the CDR3 is TGTGCCAGCACCCTGTCCTATGAGCAGTTCTTC. It is translated as CASTLSYEQFF.

There are a few counts of this clonotype. One base away lies a much larger clone, so this may be a sequencing read error. The V gene is TRBV7-3, the J gene TRBJ2-5; no definite D call. The CDR3 has 13 residues. Germline values: CDR1 SGHTA, CDR2 FQGTGA. DNA of the CDR3: TGTACCAGCAGCTTAAGTTTTGCAGAGACCCAGTACTTC. Protein product: CTSSLSFAETQYF.

This clonotype came up many times. The genes are TRBV18 and TRBJ2-7, with D perhaps matching TRBD2 (5 bases). V was trimmed by 1 base and J by 2 bases, leaving 15 bases between them. This CDR3 contains 16 residues. Germline CDR1 is KGHSH and CDR2 is LQKENI. The CDR3 spells CASSPLYLRAPYEQYF. The CDR3 DNA reads as TGTGCCAGCTCACCACTCTACCTGCGGGCTCCCTACGAGCAGTACTTC.

In its sample, this clonotype was seen many times. The gene calls are TRBV12-3 or TRBV12-4 and TRBJ2-1; D is unresolved. This CDR3 is built from 17 residues. Trimming removed 7 bases from V and 6 bases from J, with 25 bases in between. CDR3 DNA sequence: TGTGCCAGCATCTTTCGGGCAGCCCCACGTCACGTCAATGAGCAGTTCTTC. As protein: CASIFRAAPRHVNEQFF.

The chain's CDR3 is CASSSPGNTGELFF. CDR3 sequence (DNA): TGTGCCAGCAGCTCACCGGGAAACACCGGGGAGCTGTTTTTT. This chain links TRBV7-3 with TRBJ2-2, with D tentatively TRBD2 (5 bases). With 4 bases removed from V and 2 bases from J, the gap between germline ends came to 8 bases. Germline values: CDR1 SGHTA, CDR2 FQGTGA. This CDR3 spans 14 amino acids. Full variable domain (missing parts from reference TRBV7-3 and TRBJ2-2): GAGVSQTPSNKVTEKGKYVELRCDPISGHTALYWYRQSLGQGPEFLIYFQGTGAADDSGLPNDRFFAVRPEGSVSTLKIQRTERGDSAVYLCASSSPGNTGELFFGEGSRLTVL.

This clonotype was counted between two and nine times. The chain combines TRBV6-1 with TRBJ2-7; D may match TRBD1 or TRBD2 (5 bases each). The ends were cut back, 2 bases at V and 5 bases at J, with 16 bases in the middle. There are 15 residues in the CDR3. CDR1 is MNHNS and CDR2 is SASEGT in the germline V gene. CDR3 sequence (DNA): TGTGCCAGCAGTGAACTGGGGGACCACGACCACGAGCAGTACTTC. Translating it yields CASSELGDHDHEQYF.

In this sample, this clonotype turned up many times. The J gene is TRBJ2-1, the V gene TRBV5-1, with TRBD2 matching over 7 bases. Germline V CDR1 and CDR2: SGHRS, YFSETQ. The CDR3 has 15 amino acids. V shed 5 bases, J shed 0 bases, and the junction held 5 bases outside the gene matches. The chain's CDR3 is CASSLLATSYNEQFF. CDR3 coding DNA: TGCGCCAGCAGTCTACTAGCGACCTCCTACAATGAGCAGTTCTTC.

This clonotype occurred many times. The chain is built from TRBV11-1 and TRBJ2-1, with 8 nucleotides matching TRBD2. CDR1 and CDR2 (germline): SGHAT, FQDESV (reference sequence). This CDR3 has 14 residues. V was clipped by 5 bases and J by 13 bases; unmatched bases: 13. The CDR3 DNA reads as TGTGCCAGCAGCACATTGCGGGGGGACGGACCCCAGTTCTTC. Encoded protein: CASSTLRGDGPQFF.

This rearrangement joins TRBV7-9 to TRBJ1-6; D unclear. The CDR3 contains 13 residues. Germline V gene data show CDR1 as SEHNR and CDR2 as FQNEAQ (reference sequence). V lost 5 bases to trimming and J lost 7 bases, with 9 bases between them. CDR3 loop: CASSLDPNSPLHF. The CDR3 DNA sequence: TGTGCCAGCAGCCTCGATCCGAATTCACCCCTCCACTTT. Supplemented by reference TRBV7-9 and TRBJ1-6, the full variable domain reads DTGVSQNPRHKITKRGQNVTFRCDPISEHNRLYWYRQTLGQGPEFLTYFQNEAQLEKSRLLSDRFSAERPKGSFSTLEIQRTEQGDSAMYLCASSLDPNSPLHFGNGTRLTVT.

This clonotype was counted at least ten times. This chain joins TRBV20-1 and TRBJ2-3; D may be TRBD2 (6 bases). CDR3 length equals 15 residues. The V end was cut by 5 bases, the J end by 2 bases, with 17 bases between. In germline, CDR1 is DFQATT, CDR2 SNEGSKA (reference sequence). CDR3 DNA sequence: TGCAGTGCTCCAGACCAGCGGGCTACCACAGATACGCAGTATTTT. Its translation: CSAPDQRATTDTQYF.

This clonotype was observed a few times. V gene TRBV4-3 combines with J gene TRBJ1-6; D not certain. Trimming took off 1 base at V and 8 bases at J, with 9 bases between the two ends. The germline CDR1 and CDR2 sequences are LGHNA and YSLEER. This CDR3 region has 14 residues. The DNA for the CDR3 is TGCGCCAGCAGCCAAGGAGTACGGCATTCACCCCTCCACTTT. This codes for CASSQGVRHSPLHF.

This clonotype was seen ten or more times. The chain uses TRBV27 and TRBJ1-1; D is perhaps TRBD1 (5 bases). CDR1 and CDR2 (germline): MNHEY, SMNVEV (reference sequence). This CDR3 is 15 amino acids long. V gave up 1 base and J gave up 0 bases, with 9 bases separating them. The DNA for the CDR3 is TGTGCCAGCAGTTTATGGGGGAGCATGAACACTGAAGCTTTCTTT. Amino acid sequence: CASSLWGSMNTEAFF.

The rearrangement links TRBV18 to TRBJ2-1; TRBD1 agrees at 9 bases. This CDR3 spans 16 amino acids. The V segment lost 6 bases and the J segment 5 bases; nucleotides outside the gene matches: 11. Germline V gene data show CDR1 as KGHSH and CDR2 as LQKENI. As DNA, the CDR3 is TGTGCCAGCTCCCTCCATAGGACAGGGGATGACAATGAGCAGTTCTTC. Its translation is CASSLHRTGDDNEQFF.

The chain joins TRBV2 to TRBJ2-7; 7 nucleotides line up with TRBD2. V lost 4 bases and J lost 0; bases outside the gene matches: 6. Germline V lookup: CDR1 SNHLY, CDR2 FYNNEI. The CDR3 is 15 residues long. The CDR3 DNA sequence: TGTGCCAGCAGTGGGCCCGGGACTACCTCCTACGAGCAGTACTTC. This codes for CASSGPGTTSYEQYF.

A word on this clonotype: A much larger clonotype is one base distant, so this may be a read error. This chain connects TRBV30 to TRBJ1-1, with D hard to call. CDR1 is GTSNPN and CDR2 is SVGIG in the germline V gene (reference sequence). The CDR3 sequence is 14 residues long. The ends were cut back, 2 bases at V and 1 base at J, with 11 bases in the middle. This CDR3 is CAWSPRAANTEAFF. The CDR3 DNA is TGTGCCTGGAGTCCCCGGGCAGCGAACACTGAAGCTTTCTTT.

This clonotype was recorded many times. V is TRBV20-1 and J is TRBJ2-7, with D hard to call. V was shortened by 3 bases and J by 3 bases, with 6 bases between the two germline ends. The CDR3 has 11 residues. Germline V CDR1 and CDR2: DFQATT, SNEGSKA (reference sequence). CDR3: CSASTGYEQYF. The CDR3 coding sequence is TGCAGTGCTAGTACCGGCTACGAGCAGTACTTC.

The CDR3 nucleotides read TGTGCCAGCAGTCCCCGGACCTCAGATACGCAGTATTTT. Its protein is CASSPRTSDTQYF. The chain carries TRBV7-9 and TRBJ2-3; D is undetermined. The CDR3 totals 13 residues. Trimming took off 6 bases at V and 4 bases at J, with 11 bases between the two ends. Germline V lookup: CDR1 SEHNR, CDR2 FQNEAQ (reference sequence).